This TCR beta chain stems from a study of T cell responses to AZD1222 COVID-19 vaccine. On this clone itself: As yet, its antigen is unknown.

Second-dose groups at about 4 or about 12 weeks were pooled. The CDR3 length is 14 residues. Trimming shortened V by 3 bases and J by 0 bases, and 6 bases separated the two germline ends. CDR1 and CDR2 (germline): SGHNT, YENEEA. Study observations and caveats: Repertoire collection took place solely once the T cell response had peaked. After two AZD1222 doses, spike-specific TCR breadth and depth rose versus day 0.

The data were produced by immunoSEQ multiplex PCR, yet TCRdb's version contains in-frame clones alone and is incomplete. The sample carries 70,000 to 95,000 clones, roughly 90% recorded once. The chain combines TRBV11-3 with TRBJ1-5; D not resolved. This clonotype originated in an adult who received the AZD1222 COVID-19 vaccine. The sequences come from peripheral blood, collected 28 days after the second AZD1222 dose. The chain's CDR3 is CASSFPYSNQPQHF. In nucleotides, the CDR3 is TGTGCCAGCAGCTTCCCCTATAGCAATCAGCCCCAGCATTTT.